This T cell receptor beta chain is drawn from a study of early T cells in non-severe SARS-CoV-2 infection. CDR3 length equals 12 residues. Losses at the gene ends were 8 bases for V and 7 bases for J; bases not matched to a gene: 7. Looked up from germline, CDR1 is SQVTM and CDR2 is ANQGSEA. Attached unique molecular identifiers marked individual cDNA molecules. TCRdb redid the calling of the 5' RACE reads with MiXCR, one entry per CDR3 protein. The sample lists 100,000 to 130,000 distinct CDR3 sequences, about an eighth seen once, with less than 3.5% in the top ten. The sequenced sample consisted of whole blood. The rearrangement uses TRBV29-1 and TRBJ2-1; 8 nucleotides agree with TRBD1. The receptor was isolated from an adult who was a healthcare worker with PCR-confirmed SARS-CoV-2 infection or an uninfected control (not recorded which). CDR3 bases: TGCAGCTCCCCCTGGACAGGGAATGAGCAGTTCTTC. Amino acids: CSSPWTGNEQFF.